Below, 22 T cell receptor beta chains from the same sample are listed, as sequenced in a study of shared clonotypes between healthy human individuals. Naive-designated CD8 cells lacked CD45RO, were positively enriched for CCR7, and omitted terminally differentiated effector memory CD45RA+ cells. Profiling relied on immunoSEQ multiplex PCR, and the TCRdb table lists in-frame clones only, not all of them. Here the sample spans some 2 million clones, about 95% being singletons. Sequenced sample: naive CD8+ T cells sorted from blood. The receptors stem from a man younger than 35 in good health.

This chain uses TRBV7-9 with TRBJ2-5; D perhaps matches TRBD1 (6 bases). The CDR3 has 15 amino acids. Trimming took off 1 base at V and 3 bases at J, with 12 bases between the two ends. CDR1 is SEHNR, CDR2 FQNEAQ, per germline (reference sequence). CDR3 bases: TGTGCCAGCAGCTTAGTTTCGGGACACGAAGAGACCCAGTACTTC. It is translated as CASSLVSGHEETQYF.

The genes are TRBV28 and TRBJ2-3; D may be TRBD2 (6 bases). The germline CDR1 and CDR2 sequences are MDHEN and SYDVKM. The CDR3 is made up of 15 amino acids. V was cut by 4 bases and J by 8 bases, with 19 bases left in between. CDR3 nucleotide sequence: TGTGCCAGCAGTTCCAGACGCGGGGAAGTCGGTACGCAGTATTTT. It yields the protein CASSSRRGEVGTQYF.

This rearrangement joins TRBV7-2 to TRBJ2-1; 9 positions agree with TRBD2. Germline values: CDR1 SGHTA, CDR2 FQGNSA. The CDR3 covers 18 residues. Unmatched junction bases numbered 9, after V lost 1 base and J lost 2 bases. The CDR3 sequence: CASSLVGGGANAYNEQFF. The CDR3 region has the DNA TGTGCCAGCAGCTTAGTTGGCGGGGGGGCTAACGCCTACAATGAGCAGTTCTTC.

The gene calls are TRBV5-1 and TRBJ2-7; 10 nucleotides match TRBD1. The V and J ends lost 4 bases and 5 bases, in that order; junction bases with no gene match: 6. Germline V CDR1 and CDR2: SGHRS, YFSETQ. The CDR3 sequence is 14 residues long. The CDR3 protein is CASSPGTGDNEQYF. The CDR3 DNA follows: TGCGCCAGCAGCCCCGGGACAGGGGACAACGAGCAGTACTTC.

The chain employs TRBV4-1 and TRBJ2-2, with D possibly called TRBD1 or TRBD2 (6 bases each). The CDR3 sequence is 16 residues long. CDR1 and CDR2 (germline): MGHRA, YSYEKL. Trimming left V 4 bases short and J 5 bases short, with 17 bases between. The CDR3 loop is CASSPPGAGDTGELFF. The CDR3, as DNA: TGCGCCAGCAGCCCCCCGGGGGCAGGGGATACCGGGGAGCTGTTTTTT.

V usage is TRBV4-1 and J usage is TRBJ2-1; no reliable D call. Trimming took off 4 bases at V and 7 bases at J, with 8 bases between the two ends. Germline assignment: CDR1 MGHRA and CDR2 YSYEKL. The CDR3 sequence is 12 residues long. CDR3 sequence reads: CASSRVRNEQFF. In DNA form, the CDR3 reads TGCGCCAGCAGCCGGGTCAGGAATGAGCAGTTCTTC.

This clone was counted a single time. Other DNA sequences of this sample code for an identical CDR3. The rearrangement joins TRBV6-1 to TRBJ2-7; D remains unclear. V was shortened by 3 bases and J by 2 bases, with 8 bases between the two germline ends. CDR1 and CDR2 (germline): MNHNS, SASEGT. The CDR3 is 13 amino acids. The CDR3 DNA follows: TGTGCCAGCAGTGAGAGAGGTCCCTACGAGCAGTACTTC. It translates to CASSERGPYEQYF.

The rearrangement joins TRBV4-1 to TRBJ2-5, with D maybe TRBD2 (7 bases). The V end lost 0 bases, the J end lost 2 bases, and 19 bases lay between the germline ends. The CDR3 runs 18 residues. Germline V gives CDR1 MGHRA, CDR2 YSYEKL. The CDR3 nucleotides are TGCGCCAGCAGCCAAGATGAGGCAGGGGAGGGTTTACAAGAGACCCAGTACTTC. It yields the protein CASSQDEAGEGLQETQYF.

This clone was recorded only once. The CDR3 is CASSPKGLAVTEQYF. Here the CDR3 DNA reads TGTGCCAGCAGCCCCAAAGGACTAGCCGTGACCGAGCAGTACTTC. The rearrangement uses TRBV13 and TRBJ2-7; 8 nucleotides match TRBD2. Germline-derived CDR1 and CDR2 are PRHDT and FYEKMQ (reference sequence). This CDR3 comprises 15 residues. V lost 5 bases, J lost 6 bases, and 12 bases stayed unmatched.

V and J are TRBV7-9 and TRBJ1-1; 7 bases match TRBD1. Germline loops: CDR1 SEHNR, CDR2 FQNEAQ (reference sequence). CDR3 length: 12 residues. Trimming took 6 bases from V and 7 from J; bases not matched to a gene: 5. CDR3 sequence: CASSRDSLEAFF. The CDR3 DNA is TGTGCCAGCAGTCGGGACAGTCTTGAAGCTTTCTTT.

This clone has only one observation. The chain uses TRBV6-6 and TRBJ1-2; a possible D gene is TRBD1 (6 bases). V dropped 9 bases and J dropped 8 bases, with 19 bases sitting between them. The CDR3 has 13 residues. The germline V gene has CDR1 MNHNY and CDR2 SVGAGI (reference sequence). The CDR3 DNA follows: TGTGCCAGTAACCGGGACATGGGAACGGGCTACACCTTC. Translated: CASNRDMGTGYTF.

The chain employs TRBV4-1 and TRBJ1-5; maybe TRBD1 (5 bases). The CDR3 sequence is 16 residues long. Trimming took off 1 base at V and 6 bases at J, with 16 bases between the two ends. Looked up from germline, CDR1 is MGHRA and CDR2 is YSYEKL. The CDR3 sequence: CASSQVVAGWGQPQHF. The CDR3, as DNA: TGCGCCAGCAGCCAAGTGGTGGCAGGGTGGGGTCAGCCCCAGCATTTT.

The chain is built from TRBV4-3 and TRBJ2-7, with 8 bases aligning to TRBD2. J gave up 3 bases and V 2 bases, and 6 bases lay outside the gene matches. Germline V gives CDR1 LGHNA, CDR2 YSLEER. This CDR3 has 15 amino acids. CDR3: CASSQSSGGFYEQYF. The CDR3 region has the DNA TGCGCCAGCAGCCAAAGCTCGGGAGGGTTCTACGAGCAGTACTTC.

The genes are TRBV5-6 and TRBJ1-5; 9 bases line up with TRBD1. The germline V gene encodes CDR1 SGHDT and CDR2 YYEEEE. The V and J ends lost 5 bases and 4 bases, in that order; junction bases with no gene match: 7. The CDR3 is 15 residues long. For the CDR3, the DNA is TGTGCCAGCAGGATACAGGGGGCATGGAATCAGCCCCAGCATTTT. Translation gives CASRIQGAWNQPQHF.

The CDR3: CASRVSGREFLSYEQYF. The DNA of the CDR3 is TGTGCCAGCAGAGTTAGCGGGAGGGAATTTCTCTCCTACGAGCAGTACTTC. V gene TRBV2 combines with J gene TRBJ2-7; 11 bases are a match to TRBD2. CDR3 length equals 17 residues. Germline values: CDR1 SNHLY, CDR2 FYNNEI. V shed 6 bases and J 0 bases; nucleotides not matched to a gene: 10.

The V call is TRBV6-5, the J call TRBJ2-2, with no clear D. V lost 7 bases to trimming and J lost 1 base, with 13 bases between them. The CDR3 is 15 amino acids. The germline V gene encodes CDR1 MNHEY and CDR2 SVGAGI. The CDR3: CASIKRAWNTGELFF. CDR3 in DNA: TGTGCCAGCATCAAACGGGCCTGGAACACCGGGGAGCTGTTTTTT.

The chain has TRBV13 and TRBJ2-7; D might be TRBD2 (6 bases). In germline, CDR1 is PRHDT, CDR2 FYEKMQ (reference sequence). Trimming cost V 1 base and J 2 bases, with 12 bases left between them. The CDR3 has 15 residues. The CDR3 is CASSLVGGSPYEQYF. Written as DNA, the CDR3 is TGTGCCAGCAGCTTAGTCGGGGGAAGCCCCTACGAGCAGTACTTC. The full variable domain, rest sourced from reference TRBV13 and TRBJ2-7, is AAGVIQSPRHLIKEKRETATLKCYPIPRHDTVYWYQQGPGQDPQFLISFYEKMQSDKGSIPDRFSAQQFSDYHSELNMSSLELGDSALYFCASSLVGGSPYEQYFGPGTRLTVT.

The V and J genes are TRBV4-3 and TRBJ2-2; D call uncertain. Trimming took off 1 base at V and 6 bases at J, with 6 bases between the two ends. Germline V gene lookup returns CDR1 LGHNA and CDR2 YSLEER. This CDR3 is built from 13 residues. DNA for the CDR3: TGCGCCAGCAGCCAAGGACGGGCCGGGGAGCTGTTTTTT. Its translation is CASSQGRAGELFF.

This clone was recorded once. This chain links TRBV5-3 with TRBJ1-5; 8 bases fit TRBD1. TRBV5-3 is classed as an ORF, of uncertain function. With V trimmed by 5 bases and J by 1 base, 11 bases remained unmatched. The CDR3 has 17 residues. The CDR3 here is CARRQIPGQESNQPQHF. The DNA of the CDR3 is TGTGCCAGAAGACAAATTCCGGGACAGGAAAGCAATCAGCCCCAGCATTTT.

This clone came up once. CDR3 sequence (DNA): TGTGCCAGCAGTCCGACAGGGGATATATCCTACGAGCAGTACTTC. Protein: CASSPTGDISYEQYF. This chain uses TRBV28 with TRBJ2-7, with 8 positions matching TRBD1. CDR1 MDHEN and CDR2 SYDVKM come from the germline V gene. This CDR3 comprises 15 residues. J gave up 1 base and V 5 bases, and 7 bases lay outside the gene matches.

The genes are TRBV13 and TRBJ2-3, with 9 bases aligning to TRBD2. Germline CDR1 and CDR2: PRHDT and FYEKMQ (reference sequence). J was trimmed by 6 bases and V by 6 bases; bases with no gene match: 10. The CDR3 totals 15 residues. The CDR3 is CASRTTSGPPDTQYF. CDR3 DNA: TGTGCCAGCAGAACAACTAGCGGGCCGCCGGATACGCAGTATTTT.

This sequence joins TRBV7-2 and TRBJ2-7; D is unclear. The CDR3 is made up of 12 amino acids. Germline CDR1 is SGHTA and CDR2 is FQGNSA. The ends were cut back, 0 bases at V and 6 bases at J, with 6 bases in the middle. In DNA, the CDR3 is TGTGCCAGCAGCTTAGCTCCCACCGAGCAGTACTTC. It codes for CASSLAPTEQYF.